One and the same sample provided the 14 T cell receptor beta chains below, sequenced in a study of blood T cell repertoires in COVID-19. Assay: immunoSEQ multiplex PCR; the TCRdb copy retains only in-frame clones and omits some. The sample lists about 190,000 clones, 75% to 80% occurring once. Sequenced input: peripheral blood. The receptor source for this set is a woman in her 70s with acute or convalescent COVID-19.

The CDR3 here is CASRATGERAFF. In nucleotides, the CDR3 is TGTGCCAGCAGGGCGACAGGGGAGAGGGCTTTCTTT. The chain combines TRBV2 with TRBJ1-1; TRBD1 aligns across 8 bases. The V gene end was trimmed by 6 bases and the J gene end by 11 bases; junction bases not matched to a gene: 8. CDR3 length equals 12 residues. Germline CDR1 reads SNHLY; CDR2 reads FYNNEI. Supplemented by reference TRBV2 and TRBJ1-1, the full variable domain reads EPEVTQTPSHQVTQMGQEVILRCVPISNHLYFYWYRQILGQKVEFLVSFYNNEISEKSEIFDDQFSVERPDGSNFTLKIRSTKLEDSAMYFCASRATGERAFFGQGTRLTVV.

V is TRBV3-1 (or the pseudogene TRBV3-2) and J is TRBJ1-5, with D possibly TRBD1 on 5 matching bases. Per the germline V gene, CDR1 is LGHDT and CDR2 is YNNKEL (reference sequence). Trimming took off 3 bases at V and 1 base at J, with 7 bases between the two ends. The CDR3 extends over 14 amino acids. The DNA for the CDR3 is TGTGCCAGCAGCCATGCAGGGAGCAATCAGCCCCAGCATTTT. Encoded protein: CASSHAGSNQPQHF.

Points on this clone: The sample has other DNA sequences that encode this CDR3 too. The V call is TRBV7-8, the J call TRBJ2-7; TRBD1 matches at 7 bases. Germline loops: CDR1 SGHVS, CDR2 FQNEAQ. After removal of 5 bases from V and 2 bases from J, the junction contained 6 bases not matched to a gene. The CDR3 loop spans 14 amino acids. The CDR3 reads CASSPRTGPYEQYF. The CDR3 region has the DNA TGTGCCAGCAGCCCTAGGACAGGACCCTACGAGCAGTACTTC.

The chain carries TRBV12-3 or TRBV12-4 and TRBJ1-5, with D possibly being TRBD1 (5 bases). The CDR3 extends over 13 amino acids. The ends were cut back, 4 bases at V and 7 bases at J, with 11 bases in the middle. CDR3 nucleotides: TGTGCCAGCAGTTCGGGGGGGGTCCAGCCCCAGCATTTT. Protein product: CASSSGGVQPQHF.

This rearrangement joins TRBV7-2 to TRBJ1-6, with D possibly being TRBD1 (6 bases). Germline V gene data show CDR1 as SGHTA and CDR2 as FQGNSA. The CDR3 contains 15 residues. Deletions cut 2 bases from V and 9 bases from J, with 14 bases between. The CDR3 bases are TGTGCCAGCAGCTTAAGTGGCAGGGGCGCTTCACCCCTCCACTTT. It codes for CASSLSGRGASPLHF.

The chain is built from TRBV24-1 and TRBJ2-2; TRBD2 is a possible D gene (5 bases). The V end was cut by 4 bases, the J end by 8 bases, with 13 bases between. CDR3 length equals 14 residues. Germline CDR1 is KGHDR and CDR2 is SFDVKD. The CDR3 is CATSDFKRRGELFF. The CDR3 nucleotides read TGTGCCACCAGTGACTTTAAGAGGAGGGGGGAGCTGTTTTTT.

The genes are TRBV4-2 and TRBJ2-7, with 8 bases aligning to TRBD2. The CDR3 is 15 residues long. V shed 1 base and J 2 bases; nucleotides not matched to a gene: 4. From germline, CDR1 is LGHNA and CDR2 YNFKEQ. The CDR3 region has the DNA TGTGCCAGCAGCCAAGGCCTTAGCGGGACCTACGAGCAGTACTTC. Its translation: CASSQGLSGTYEQYF.

V is TRBV24-1 and J is TRBJ2-1, with TRBD2 matching over 13 bases. V dropped 11 bases and J dropped 5; count of bases not matched to a gene: 5. The CDR3 runs 14 residues. The germline CDR1 and CDR2 sequences are KGHDR and SFDVKD. In nucleotides, the CDR3 is TGTGCCAGCACCGGGACTAGCGGGAACAATGAGCAGTTCTTC. This encodes CASTGTSGNNEQFF.

The count of this clone is one. J is TRBJ1-2 and V is TRBV7-9; no clear D. The CDR3 is 16 amino acids. The germline V gene has CDR1 SEHNR and CDR2 FQNEAQ (reference sequence). Trimming pared 7 bases from V and 2 bases from J, leaving 20 bases between. DNA of the CDR3: TGTGCCAGCATCCTATCAGGCGACGGGATGAACTATGGCTACACCTTC. Its protein is CASILSGDGMNYGYTF. Based on the CDR3 plus reference TRBV7-9 and TRBJ1-2, the full variable domain is DTGVSQNPRHKITKRGQNVTFRCDPISEHNRLYWYRQTLGQGPEFLTYFQNEAQLEKSRLLSDRFSAERPKGSFSTLEIQRTEQGDSAMYLCASILSGDGMNYGYTFGSGTRLTVV.

This sequence joins TRBV5-4 and TRBJ2-6; the D gene is possibly TRBD1 (6 bases). CDR1 and CDR2 (germline): SGHNT, YYREEE (reference sequence). The CDR3 is 15 amino acids. V lost 4 bases to trimming and J lost 4 bases, with 12 bases between them. The DNA of the CDR3 is TGTGCCAGCAGCCGACCAGGGGCCGGGGCCAACGTCCTGACTTTC. Translation gives CASSRPGAGANVLTF. Using reference TRBV5-4 and TRBJ2-6 for the parts outside the CDR3, the full variable domain is ETGVTQSPTHLIKTRGQQVTLRCSSQSGHNTVSWYQQALGQGPQFIFQYYREEENGRGNFPPRFSGLQFPNYSSELNVNALELDDSALYLCASSRPGAGANVLTFGAGSRLTVL.

There are many counts of this clone. The V gene is TRBV2, the J gene TRBJ2-1; 11 bases agree with TRBD2. The germline V gene encodes CDR1 SNHLY and CDR2 FYNNEI. V dropped 2 bases and J dropped 3; count of bases not matched to a gene: 3. The CDR3 has 16 amino acids. CDR3 region: CASSESSGGFYNEQFF. CDR3 bases: TGTGCCAGCAGTGAATCTAGCGGGGGGTTCTACAATGAGCAGTTCTTC.

The V gene is TRBV5-1, the J gene TRBJ2-5; weak D call: TRBD1 (6 bases). The CDR3 has 16 amino acids. Per germline, CDR1 SGHRS and CDR2 YFSETQ. V lost 4 bases to trimming and J lost 3 bases, with 19 bases between them. In nucleotides, the CDR3 is TGCGCCAGCAGCCGCTCACAGGGAAGGGTTGAAGAGACCCAGTACTTC. This sequence encodes CASSRSQGRVEETQYF.

This chain connects TRBV11-2 to TRBJ2-4, with D perhaps matching TRBD1 (5 bases). CDR3 length: 15 residues. V dropped 2 bases and J dropped 5 bases, with 13 bases sitting between them. Germline V CDR1 and CDR2: SGHAT, FQNNGV. Written as DNA, the CDR3 is TGTGCCAGCAGCTTAACGGGCAGGGAAGAAAACATTCAGTACTTC. It codes for CASSLTGREENIQYF.

The genes are TRBV29-1 and TRBJ2-2; 8 nucleotides align to TRBD1. This CDR3 is 14 amino acids long. V shed 7 bases, J shed 0 bases, and the junction held 4 bases outside the gene matches. Per germline, CDR1 SQVTM and CDR2 ANQGSEA. The CDR3, as DNA: TGCAGCGCGAGGACAGGGACGAACACCGGGGAGCTGTTTTTT. This sequence encodes CSARTGTNTGELFF.